The clone carrying this TCR beta chain was detected ten times or more. No antigen is known for it. The data stem from a study of regulatory T cells in long-lasting Graves disease. Study conclusions and caveats: Thyroid tissue was not sampled; only peripheral blood was. Newly diagnosed disease favored TRBV20-1 and TRBJ2-1 over persistent disease.

For TCR beta, libraries came from iRepertoire HTBI primers and Arm-PCR of CDR3 regions. TCRdb used MiXCR to reprocess the multiplex PCR reads, holding one entry per CDR3 protein. The sample has roughly 400,000 distinct CDR3 sequences; over 12% are singletons. This CDR3 is built from 13 residues. Germline loops: CDR1 SGHAT, CDR2 FQDESV (reference sequence). Trimming cost V 5 bases and J 7 bases, with 9 bases left between them. Time point given: newly diagnosed GD, antithyroid drugs for less than 3 months. Extracted PBMC RNA gave rise to the TCR library. These data also featured in a second study, about T cells in Graves' hyperthyroidism and ophthalmopathy.

This sequence originates from a woman between 35 and 50 years old with Graves disease. The source material was peripheral blood mononuclear cells (PBMCs), sampled at new diagnosis, from a patient treated with antithyroid drugs. The chain is built from TRBV11-1 and TRBJ1-6, with D hard to call. DNA for the CDR3: TGTGCCAGCAGCAAATCTGAGAATTCACCCCTCCACTTT. Protein product: CASSKSENSPLHF. The full variable domain, in which reference TRBV11-1 and TRBJ1-6 provide the parts outside the CDR3, is EAEVAQSPRYKITEKSQAVAFWCDPISGHATLYWYRQILGQGPELLVQFQDESVVDDSQLPKDRFSAERLKGVDSTLKIQPAELGDSAMYLCASSKSENSPLHFGNGTRLTVT.